The clone carrying this T cell receptor (beta chain) is medium-sized by frequency. The data originate from a study of T cells expressing NK-cell markers. This CDR3 region has 15 residues. Germline V gene data show CDR1 as SGHRS and CDR2 as YFSETQ. Following a re-call of the 5' RACE reads, TCRdb has one entry per CDR3 protein and lacks DNA. Here the sample table reports about 32,000 distinct CDR3 sequences. The rearrangement uses TRBV5-1 and TRBJ1-1; as DNA is missing, the TRBD1 call by TCRdb cannot be tested. Specimen: blood T cells: a sorted CD56 or NKG2C T cell subset, CD4+ or CD8+ T cells, or bulk PBMC T cells (not recorded which). This sequence was found in a woman between 18 and 70 years old in good health. The CDR3 protein is CASSLGAQGNTEAFF.